These 27 T cell receptor beta chains were sequenced from one sample in a study of blood T cell repertoires in COVID-19 (TCRdb year 2020). The protocol used for the library was the immunoSEQ multiplex PCR assay. TCRdb mirrors the immuneACCESS table, restricted to in-frame sequences. Some clones are absent from its copies; in checked studies, under half trace to an unresolved V gene, and the reason for the others is unknown. Here the sample has 50,000 to 60,000 clones; around 84% occur a single time. Approximately 6.3% of the sample is held by the ten biggest clonotypes. Sequencing was done on a sample of peripheral blood. The receptors were gathered from a human donor in a cohort sampled during active or convalescent COVID-19.

The chain couples TRBV13 to TRBJ1-6, with a weak D call TRBD1 (6 bases). Germline CDR1 and CDR2: PRHDT and FYEKMQ (reference sequence). Trimming took off 4 bases at V and 3 bases at J, with 10 bases between the two ends. This CDR3 spans 15 amino acids. The DNA for the CDR3 is TGTGCCAGCAGCTCCCAACAGGGCTATAATTCACCCCTCCACTTT. This translates into CASSSQQGYNSPLHF. The full variable domain, its missing parts supplied by reference TRBV13 and TRBJ1-6, is AAGVIQSPRHLIKEKRETATLKCYPIPRHDTVYWYQQGPGQDPQFLISFYEKMQSDKGSIPDRFSAQQFSDYHSELNMSSLELGDSALYFCASSSQQGYNSPLHFGNGTRLTVT.

The chain employs TRBV5-5 and TRBJ2-3; the D gene is possibly TRBD2 (6 bases). Trimming shortened V by 4 bases and J by 0 bases, and 12 bases separated the two germline ends. The CDR3 is 15 residues long. Germline lookup yields CDR1 SGHKS and CDR2 YYEKEE (reference sequence). This chain's CDR3 is CASSPGLLSTDTQYF. The CDR3 DNA reads as TGTGCCAGCAGCCCGGGACTCCTTAGCACAGATACGCAGTATTTT. Based on the CDR3 plus reference TRBV5-5 and TRBJ2-3, the full variable domain is DAGVTQSPTHLIKTRGQQVTLRCSPISGHKSVSWYQQVLGQGPQFIFQYYEKEERGRGNFPDRFSARQFPNYSSELNVNALLLGDSALYLCASSPGLLSTDTQYFGPGTRLTVL.

This clone was recorded once. This sequence may be a read error, since a much larger clone differs from it by one base. The chain joins TRBV7-9 to TRBJ1-1; 7 bases line up with TRBD1. Germline V gene sequence: CDR1 SEHNR, CDR2 FQNEAQ (reference sequence). The CDR3 length is 13 residues. Trimming took 2 bases from V and 4 from J; bases not matched to a gene: 1. The CDR3 DNA follows: TGTGCCAGCAGCTTAAAGGGGGCCACTGAAGCTTTCTTT. Translation: CASSLKGATEAFF.

V gene TRBV19 combines with J gene TRBJ1-1, with a possible D match to TRBD1 (5 bases). V was cut by 5 bases and J by 1 base, with 17 bases left in between. Germline lookup yields CDR1 LNHDA and CDR2 SQIVND (reference sequence). The CDR3 spans 16 residues. Written as DNA, the CDR3 is TGTGCCAGTAGTCCGCAGGGCCTATGGGAGAACACTGAAGCTTTCTTT. Translated, it gives CASSPQGLWENTEAFF. Together with reference TRBV19 and TRBJ1-1, the CDR3 gives the full variable domain: DGGITQSPKYLFRKEGQNVTLSCEQNLNHDAMYWYRQDPGQGLRLIYYSQIVNDFQKGDIAEGYSVSREKKESFPLTVTSAQKNPTAFYLCASSPQGLWENTEAFFGQGTRLTVV.

This chain connects TRBV4-1 to TRBJ1-6; TRBD1 agrees at 10 bases. J lost 7 bases, V lost 0 bases, and 12 bases had no gene match. The CDR3 totals 19 residues. Germline loops: CDR1 MGHRA, CDR2 YSYEKL. CDR3 nucleotide sequence: TGCGCCAGCAGCCAAGATTTGTTTCGGGACAGGGGTAGGAATTCACCCCTCCACTTT. Protein product: CASSQDLFRDRGRNSPLHF.

The chain couples TRBV6-5 to TRBJ1-1; D unclear. Trimming removed 0 bases at V and 6 bases at J, with 8 bases between. This CDR3 spans 13 amino acids. From germline, CDR1 is MNHEY and CDR2 SVGAGI. The CDR3 is CASSYSDWAEAFF. CDR3 nucleotides: TGTGCCAGCAGTTACTCTGACTGGGCTGAAGCTTTCTTT.

The gene calls are TRBV27 and TRBJ1-6, with 7 bases aligning to TRBD1. The CDR3 runs to 14 residues. Germline CDR1 and CDR2: MNHEY and SMNVEV (reference sequence). V lost 2 bases, J lost 7 bases, and 2 bases stayed unmatched. CDR3 amino acids: CASSLPRGNSPLHF. CDR3 nucleotide sequence: TGTGCCAGCAGTTTACCCAGGGGGAATTCACCCCTCCACTTT.

The chain carries TRBV30 and TRBJ1-4; TRBD1 matches 8 bases. V was clipped by 1 base and J by 7 bases; unmatched bases: 5. Germline CDR1 reads GTSNPN; CDR2 reads SVGIG (reference sequence). This CDR3 has 14 residues. CDR3 in amino acids: CAWSADRGSEKLFF. CDR3 sequence (DNA): TGTGCCTGGAGTGCCGACAGGGGAAGTGAAAAACTGTTTTTT.

The genes are TRBV3-1 (or the pseudogene TRBV3-2) and TRBJ1-5, with no clear D. The CDR3 loop spans 15 amino acids. Looked up from germline, CDR1 is LGHDT and CDR2 is YNNKEL (reference sequence). V was shortened by 0 bases and J by 5 bases, with 11 bases between the two germline ends. CDR3 amino acids: CASSQDLSSDQPQHF. The CDR3 coding sequence is TGTGCCAGCAGCCAAGATTTATCCAGTGATCAGCCCCAGCATTTT.

The sample holds a few counts of this clone. This chain joins TRBV19 and TRBJ2-2, with D maybe TRBD1 (6 bases). V lost 2 bases and J lost 1, with 11 bases in between. CDR3 length: 16 residues. Germline CDR1 and CDR2: LNHDA and SQIVND (reference sequence). The CDR3 sequence: CASSIRARGNTGELFF. The CDR3 DNA sequence: TGTGCCAGTAGTATAAGGGCCAGGGGGAACACCGGGGAGCTGTTTTTT.

This clone has at least ten counts. This sequence joins TRBV7-9 and TRBJ1-2; D perhaps matches TRBD1 (5 bases). Trimming stripped 5 bases from V and 8 bases from J, with 15 bases between. In germline, CDR1 is SEHNR, CDR2 FQNEAQ (reference sequence). The CDR3 is 13 residues long. The chain's CDR3 is CASSPDGGTGYTF. The CDR3 DNA reads as TGTGCCAGCAGCCCTGACGGGGGTACAGGCTACACCTTC.

The rearrangement uses TRBV5-1 and TRBJ1-6; 7 bases fit TRBD1. CDR3 length equals 15 residues. CDR1 SGHRS and CDR2 YFSETQ come from the germline V gene. Losses at the gene ends were 4 bases for V and 5 bases for J; bases not matched to a gene: 6. DNA for the CDR3: TGCGCCAGCAGCCTGAGTCAGGGGGATAATTCACCCCTCCACTTT. Translation gives CASSLSQGDNSPLHF.

The chain joins TRBV7-2 to TRBJ2-5, with TRBD2 matching over 8 bases. The CDR3 totals 14 residues. Per the germline V gene, CDR1 is SGHTA and CDR2 is FQGNSA. The junction had 7 bases not matched to a gene; V was cut back by 5 bases and J by 5 bases. The CDR3 DNA follows: TGTGCCAGCAGCCCCGGGGGGGGTCTGGAGACCCAGTACTTC. Its translation is CASSPGGGLETQYF. Full variable domain (outside the CDR3, taken from reference TRBV7-2 and TRBJ2-5): GAGVSQSPSNKVTEKGKDVELRCDPISGHTALYWYRQSLGQGLEFLIYFQGNSAPDKSGLPSDRFSAERTGGSVSTLTIQRTQQEDSAVYLCASSPGGGLETQYFGPGTRLLVL.

This chain joins TRBV12-3 or TRBV12-4 and TRBJ1-2; D uncertain. The CDR3 is 11 amino acids. V lost 3 bases and J 4 bases, leaving 3 bases between the germline ends. The CDR3 region has the DNA TGTGCCAGCAGTTTCCGCTATGGCTACACCTTC. Translating gives CASSFRYGYTF.

Comments on this clone: This sample includes further DNA sequences coding for the same CDR3. The CDR3 DNA reads TGTGCCAGCAGACCACAGGGTTACAATGAGCAGTTCTTC. Translated, it gives CASRPQGYNEQFF. This sequence joins TRBV2 and TRBJ2-1, with a weak D call TRBD1 (6 bases). Trimming took off 6 bases at V and 4 bases at J, with 10 bases between the two ends. Looked up from germline, CDR1 is SNHLY and CDR2 is FYNNEI. The CDR3 spans 13 residues.

This chain links TRBV11-2 with TRBJ2-3, with 10 bases aligning to TRBD1. The germline V gene has CDR1 SGHAT and CDR2 FQNNGV. J gave up 7 bases and V 4 bases, and 14 bases lay outside the gene matches. This CDR3 is built from 17 residues. Here the CDR3 reads CASSSRTGTGVKNTQYF. The CDR3 region has the DNA TGTGCCAGCAGCTCCCGAACCGGGACAGGGGTGAAAAATACGCAGTATTTT.

The chain carries TRBV4-3 and TRBJ1-6, with TRBD1 as a possible D gene (6 bases). CDR3 length equals 18 residues. Germline CDR1 LGHNA, CDR2 YSLEER. V was trimmed by 0 bases and J by 8 bases, leaving 20 bases between them. This CDR3 reads CASSQDFPPPQGYSPLHF. For the CDR3, the DNA is TGCGCCAGCAGCCAAGATTTTCCCCCACCACAGGGTTATTCACCCCTCCACTTT.

In DNA, the CDR3 is TGTGCCAGCAGCCCCACGACAGGGATGTTGACCGGGGAGCTGTTTTTT. This gives the protein CASSPTTGMLTGELFF. V and J are TRBV9 and TRBJ2-2; TRBD1 agrees at 7 bases. Germline CDR1 reads SGDLS; CDR2 reads YYNGEE. V was pared by 4 bases and J by 5 bases, with 11 bases of the junction left unmatched. The CDR3 spans 16 residues. Filled out from reference TRBV9 and TRBJ2-2, the complete variable domain reads DSGVTQTPKHLITATGQRVTLRCSPRSGDLSVYWYQQSLDQGLQFLIQYYNGEERAKGNILERFSAQQFPDLHSELNLSSLELGDSALYFCASSPTTGMLTGELFFGEGSRLTVL.

The chain is built from TRBV6-4 and TRBJ2-3; a possible D gene is TRBD2 (6 bases). CDR1 MRHNA and CDR2 SNTAGT come from the germline V gene. This CDR3 contains 12 residues. V was trimmed by 0 bases and J by 8 bases, leaving 6 bases between them. CDR3 loop: CASSDSGGTQYF. The CDR3 DNA reads TGTGCCAGCAGTGACTCGGGGGGTACGCAGTATTTT.

The V and J genes are TRBV11-2 and TRBJ1-1, with unresolved D. With 5 bases removed from V and 1 base from J, the gap between germline ends came to 5 bases. The germline V gene has CDR1 SGHAT and CDR2 FQNNGV. CDR3 size: 12 residues. The CDR3 DNA is TGTGCCAGCAGCGGGAGGAACACTGAAGCTTTCTTT. Translation gives CASSGRNTEAFF.

The chain has TRBV6-2 or TRBV6-3 and TRBJ2-2, with 12 bases that match TRBD2. Germline CDR1 is MNHEY and CDR2 is SVGEGT. The CDR3 has 17 residues. With V trimmed by 6 bases and J by 7 bases, 12 bases remained unmatched. The chain's CDR3 is CASSPGASGGADGELFF. As DNA, the CDR3 is TGTGCCAGCAGCCCTGGGGCTAGCGGGGGGGCCGACGGGGAGCTGTTTTTT.

This clone appeared a single time. The chain combines TRBV11-3 with TRBJ2-3; perhaps TRBD2 as D (6 bases). Germline V gene sequence: CDR1 SGHNT, CDR2 YENEEA. There are 14 residues in the CDR3. Trimming removed 5 bases at V and 2 bases at J, with 11 bases between. The CDR3 sequence: CASSRDSNTDTQYF. The CDR3 bases are TGTGCCAGCAGCCGGGACTCAAACACAGATACGCAGTATTTT. The full variable domain, in which reference TRBV11-3 and TRBJ2-3 provide the parts outside the CDR3, is EAGVVQSPRYKIIEKKQPVAFWCNPISGHNTLYWYLQNLGQGPELLIRYENEEAVDDSQLPKDRFSAERLKGVDSTLKIQPAELGDSAVYLCASSRDSNTDTQYFGPGTRLTVL.

There are many counts of this clone. This sequence joins TRBV13 and TRBJ2-7, with D tentatively TRBD2 (6 bases). Trimming cost V 6 bases and J 3 bases, with 15 bases left between them. The CDR3 consists of 14 residues. Germline CDR1 PRHDT, CDR2 FYEKMQ (reference sequence). The CDR3 bases are TGTGCCAGCAGTCCTCCGGGAGTTTTCTACGAGCAGTACTTC. It yields the protein CASSPPGVFYEQYF. The full variable domain, with the rest looked up from reference TRBV13 and TRBJ2-7, is AAGVIQSPRHLIKEKRETATLKCYPIPRHDTVYWYQQGPGQDPQFLISFYEKMQSDKGSIPDRFSAQQFSDYHSELNMSSLELGDSALYFCASSPPGVFYEQYFGPGTRLTVT.

In its sample, this clone was seen once. The V call is TRBV7-2, the J call TRBJ1-5; 7 bases agree with TRBD1. In germline, CDR1 is SGHTA, CDR2 FQGNSA. The CDR3 runs to 15 residues. V dropped 6 bases and J dropped 2; count of bases not matched to a gene: 7. The CDR3 coding sequence is TGTGCCAGCAGTCGGCGACAGGGCGGCAATCAGCCCCAGCATTTT. It yields the protein CASSRRQGGNQPQHF. Complete variable domain (other parts from reference TRBV7-2 and TRBJ1-5): GAGVSQSPSNKVTEKGKDVELRCDPISGHTALYWYRQSLGQGLEFLIYFQGNSAPDKSGLPSDRFSAERTGGSVSTLTIQRTQQEDSAVYLCASSRRQGGNQPQHFGDGTRLSIL.

This clone was counted once. The V and J genes are TRBV7-8 and TRBJ1-2; 11 bases fit TRBD1. CDR3 length equals 16 residues. In germline, CDR1 is SGHVS, CDR2 FQNEAQ. V shed 2 bases, J shed 6 bases, and the junction held 8 bases outside the gene matches. The CDR3 sequence: CASSLIRGQGAHGYTF. The DNA for the CDR3 is TGTGCCAGCAGCTTAATAAGAGGACAGGGGGCGCATGGCTACACCTTC.

In this sample, this clone turned up once. This chain uses TRBV28 with TRBJ1-2; no clear D gene. CDR3 length equals 12 residues. Trimming shortened V by 8 bases and J by 8 bases, and 15 bases separated the two germline ends. Germline V gives CDR1 MDHEN, CDR2 SYDVKM. CDR3 in amino acids: CASGRGSGGYTF. DNA for the CDR3: TGTGCCAGCGGCCGGGGTTCGGGGGGCTACACCTTC.

This chain uses TRBV21-1 with TRBJ1-5. TRBV21-1 is listed as a pseudogene. The CDR3 loop spans 14 amino acids. CDR3 region: CASSSQTGVRPQHF. CDR3 in DNA: TGTGCCAGCAGCTCTCAGACGGGGGTACGGCCCCAGCATTTT.